Here is one T cell receptor (beta chain) with its context. This entry is derived from a study of blood T cell repertoires in COVID-19. Background on the study: PBMCs, B-cell-depleted T cells, or T cells were the source of the cDNA or gDNA that made up the material.

The study recruited people aged 18 to 89 years across approximately 23 US areas. Cohorts were assigned according to the clinical history that participants reported. How the authors handled the data: Scientists estimated how many nucleated cells there were by amplifying reference gene primers. Measured with immunoSEQ multiplex PCR; TCRdb has only the in-frame clones, and not every one. D and trimming come from the DNA, and the V and J calls and clone size come from that table. Here the sample spans under 300,000 clones, 70% to 90% being singletons. The ends lost 3 bases at V and 4 bases at J; junction bases unmatched: 10. In germline, CDR1 is MDHEN, CDR2 SYDVKM. The CDR3 has 17 amino acids.

Specimen: PBMCs or T cells enriched from blood (not recorded which). This sequence joins TRBV28 and TRBJ1-5, with TRBD1 identical over 9 bases. The TCR originated in a woman aged 45-59 years who had recovered from COVID-19. The CDR3 loop is CASSFSALDRGNQPQHF. DNA of the CDR3: TGTGCCAGCAGTTTCTCGGCACTAGACAGGGGGAATCAGCCCCAGCATTTT.